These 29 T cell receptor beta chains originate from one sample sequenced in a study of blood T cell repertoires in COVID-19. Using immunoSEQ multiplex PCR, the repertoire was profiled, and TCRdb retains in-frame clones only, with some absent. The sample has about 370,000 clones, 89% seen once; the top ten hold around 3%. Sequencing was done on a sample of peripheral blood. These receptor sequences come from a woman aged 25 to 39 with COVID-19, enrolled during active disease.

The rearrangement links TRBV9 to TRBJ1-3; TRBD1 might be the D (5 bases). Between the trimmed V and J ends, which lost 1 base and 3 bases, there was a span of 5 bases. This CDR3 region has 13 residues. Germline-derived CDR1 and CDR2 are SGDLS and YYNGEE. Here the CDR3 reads CASSVRGGNTIYF. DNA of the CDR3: TGTGCCAGCAGCGTAAGGGGTGGAAACACCATATATTTT. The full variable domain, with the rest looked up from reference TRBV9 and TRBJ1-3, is DSGVTQTPKHLITATGQRVTLRCSPRSGDLSVYWYQQSLDQGLQFLIQYYNGEERAKGNILERFSAQQFPDLHSELNLSSLELGDSALYFCASSVRGGNTIYFGEGSWLTVV.

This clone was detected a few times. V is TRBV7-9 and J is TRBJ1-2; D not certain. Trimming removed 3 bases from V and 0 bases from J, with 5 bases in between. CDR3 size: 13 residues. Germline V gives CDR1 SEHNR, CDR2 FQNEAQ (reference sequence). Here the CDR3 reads CASSFLSNYGYTF. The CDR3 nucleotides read TGTGCCAGCAGCTTTTTATCTAACTATGGCTACACCTTC. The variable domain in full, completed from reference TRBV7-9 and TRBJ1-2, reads DTGVSQNPRHKITKRGQNVTFRCDPISEHNRLYWYRQTLGQGPEFLTYFQNEAQLEKSRLLSDRFSAERPKGSFSTLEIQRTEQGDSAMYLCASSFLSNYGYTFGSGTRLTVV.

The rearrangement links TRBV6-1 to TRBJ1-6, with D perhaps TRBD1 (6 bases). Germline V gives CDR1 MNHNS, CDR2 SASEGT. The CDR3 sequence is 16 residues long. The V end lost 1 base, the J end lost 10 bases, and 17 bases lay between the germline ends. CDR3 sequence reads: CASSEEGGGNFSPLHF. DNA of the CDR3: TGTGCCAGCAGTGAAGAGGGAGGGGGTAATTTCTCACCCCTCCACTTT.

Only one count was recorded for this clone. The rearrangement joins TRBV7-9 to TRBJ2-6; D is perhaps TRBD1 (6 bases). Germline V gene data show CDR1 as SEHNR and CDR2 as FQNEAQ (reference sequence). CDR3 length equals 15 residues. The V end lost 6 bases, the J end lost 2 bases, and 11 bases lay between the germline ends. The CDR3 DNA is TGTGCCAGCAGACCCGACAGGACTGGGGCCAACGTCCTGACTTTC. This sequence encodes CASRPDRTGANVLTF.

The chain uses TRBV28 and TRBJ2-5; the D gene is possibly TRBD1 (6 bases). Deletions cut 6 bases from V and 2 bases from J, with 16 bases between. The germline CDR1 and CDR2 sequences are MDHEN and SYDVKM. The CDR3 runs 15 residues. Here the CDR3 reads CASSTGQSLQETQYF. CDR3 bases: TGTGCCAGCAGCACCGGACAGTCCCTACAAGAGACCCAGTACTTC.

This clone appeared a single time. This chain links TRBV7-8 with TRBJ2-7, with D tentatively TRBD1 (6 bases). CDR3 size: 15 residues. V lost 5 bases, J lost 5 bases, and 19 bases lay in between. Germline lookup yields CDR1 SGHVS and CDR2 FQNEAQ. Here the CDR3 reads CASSPIRDNAHEQYF. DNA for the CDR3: TGTGCCAGCAGCCCTATCCGGGACAATGCCCACGAGCAGTACTTC.

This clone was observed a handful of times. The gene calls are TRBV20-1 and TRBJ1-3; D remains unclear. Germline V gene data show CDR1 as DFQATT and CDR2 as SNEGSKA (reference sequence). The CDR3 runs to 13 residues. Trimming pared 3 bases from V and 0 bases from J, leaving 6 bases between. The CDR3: CSASGHSGNTIYF. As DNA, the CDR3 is TGCAGTGCTAGTGGGCACTCTGGAAACACCATATATTTT.

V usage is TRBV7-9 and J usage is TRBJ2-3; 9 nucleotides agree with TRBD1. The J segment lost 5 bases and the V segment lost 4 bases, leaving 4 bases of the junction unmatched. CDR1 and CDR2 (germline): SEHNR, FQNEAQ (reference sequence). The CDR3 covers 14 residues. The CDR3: CASSYGTGQDTQYF. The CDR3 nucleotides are TGTGCCAGCAGCTACGGGACAGGGCAAGATACGCAGTATTTT.

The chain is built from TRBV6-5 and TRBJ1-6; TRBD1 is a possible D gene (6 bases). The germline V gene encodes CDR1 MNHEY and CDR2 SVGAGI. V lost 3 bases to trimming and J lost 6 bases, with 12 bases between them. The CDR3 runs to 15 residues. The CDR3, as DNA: TGTGCCAGCAGTTATCTGGACAGCTTTAATTCACCCCTCCACTTT. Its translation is CASSYLDSFNSPLHF.

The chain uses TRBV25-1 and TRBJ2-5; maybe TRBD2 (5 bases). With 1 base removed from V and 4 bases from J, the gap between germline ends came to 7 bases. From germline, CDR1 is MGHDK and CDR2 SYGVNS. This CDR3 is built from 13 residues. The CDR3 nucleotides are TGTGCCAGCAGTGAATTAGGAGGAGAGACCCAGTACTTC. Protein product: CASSELGGETQYF.

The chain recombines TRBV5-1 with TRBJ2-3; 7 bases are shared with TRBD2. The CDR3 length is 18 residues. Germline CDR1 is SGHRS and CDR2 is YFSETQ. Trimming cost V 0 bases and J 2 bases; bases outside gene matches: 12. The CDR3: CASSLGQGYGTITDTQYF. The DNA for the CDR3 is TGCGCCAGCAGCTTGGGGCAGGGTTACGGGACTATCACAGATACGCAGTATTTT. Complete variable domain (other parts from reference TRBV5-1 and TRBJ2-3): KAGVTQTPRYLIKTRGQQVTLSCSPISGHRSVSWYQQTPGQGLQFLFEYFSETQRNKGNFPGRFSGRQFSNSRSEMNVSTLELGDSALYLCASSLGQGYGTITDTQYFGPGTRLTVL.

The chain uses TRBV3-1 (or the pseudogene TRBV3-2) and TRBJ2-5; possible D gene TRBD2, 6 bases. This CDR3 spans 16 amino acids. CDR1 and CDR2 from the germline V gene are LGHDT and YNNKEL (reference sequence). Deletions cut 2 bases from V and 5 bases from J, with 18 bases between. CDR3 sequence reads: CASSQFLSSREETQYF. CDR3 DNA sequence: TGTGCCAGCAGCCAATTCTTAAGCTCTCGGGAGGAGACCCAGTACTTC.

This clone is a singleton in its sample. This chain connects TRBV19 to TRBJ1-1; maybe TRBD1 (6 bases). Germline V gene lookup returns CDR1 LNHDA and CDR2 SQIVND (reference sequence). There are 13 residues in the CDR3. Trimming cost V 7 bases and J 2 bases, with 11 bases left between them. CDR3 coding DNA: TGTGCCAGTAACCCTGGGACAAACACTGAAGCTTTCTTT. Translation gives CASNPGTNTEAFF.

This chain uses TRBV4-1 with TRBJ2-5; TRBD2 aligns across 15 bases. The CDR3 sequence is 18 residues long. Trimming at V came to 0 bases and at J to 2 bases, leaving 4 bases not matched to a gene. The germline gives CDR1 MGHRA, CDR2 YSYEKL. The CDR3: CASSQESGTSGGQETQYF. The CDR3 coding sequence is TGCGCCAGCAGCCAAGAGAGCGGGACTAGCGGGGGGCAAGAGACCCAGTACTTC.

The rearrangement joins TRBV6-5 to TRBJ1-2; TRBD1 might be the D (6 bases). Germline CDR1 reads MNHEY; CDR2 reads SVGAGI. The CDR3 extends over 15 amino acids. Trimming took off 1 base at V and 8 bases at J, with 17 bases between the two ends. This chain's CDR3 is CASSYLEQGNGGYTF. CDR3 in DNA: TGTGCCAGCAGTTACTTGGAACAGGGAAACGGGGGCTACACCTTC.

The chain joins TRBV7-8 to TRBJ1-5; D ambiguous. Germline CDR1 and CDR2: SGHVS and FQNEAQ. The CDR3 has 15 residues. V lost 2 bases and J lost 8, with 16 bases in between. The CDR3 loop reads CASSLLGRPTKPQHF. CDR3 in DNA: TGTGCCAGCAGCTTACTAGGTAGGCCCACTAAGCCCCAGCATTTT.

The CDR3 is CASSFGLAGGPNNEQFF. CDR3 DNA: TGTGCCAGCAGTTTCGGACTAGCGGGGGGGCCTAACAATGAGCAGTTCTTC. The chain links TRBV27 to TRBJ2-1; TRBD2 matches 15 bases. Trimming cost V 3 bases and J 5 bases; bases outside gene matches: 5. CDR3 size: 17 residues. Germline CDR1 and CDR2: MNHEY and SMNVEV (reference sequence).

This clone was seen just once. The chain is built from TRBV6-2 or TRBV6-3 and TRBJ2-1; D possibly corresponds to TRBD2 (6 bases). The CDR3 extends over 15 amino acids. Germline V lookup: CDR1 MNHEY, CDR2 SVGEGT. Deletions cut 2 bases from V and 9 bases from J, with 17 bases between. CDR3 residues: CASSYVLALGTEQFF. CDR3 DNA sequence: TGTGCCAGCAGTTACGTACTAGCCTTGGGCACTGAGCAGTTCTTC.

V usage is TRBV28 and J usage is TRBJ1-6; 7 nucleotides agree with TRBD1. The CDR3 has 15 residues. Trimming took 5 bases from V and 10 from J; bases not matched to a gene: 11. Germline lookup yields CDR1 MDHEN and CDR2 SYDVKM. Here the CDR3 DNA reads TGTGCCAGCAGTCGATCACAGGGGAGAGACTCACCCCTCCACTTT. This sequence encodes CASSRSQGRDSPLHF.

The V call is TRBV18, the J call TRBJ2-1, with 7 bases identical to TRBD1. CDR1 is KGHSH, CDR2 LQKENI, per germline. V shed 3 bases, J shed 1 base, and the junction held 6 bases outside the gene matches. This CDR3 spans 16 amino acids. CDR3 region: CASSPFPGQSYNEQFF. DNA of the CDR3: TGTGCCAGCTCACCCTTCCCGGGACAGTCCTACAATGAGCAGTTCTTC. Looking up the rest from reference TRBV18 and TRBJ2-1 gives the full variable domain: NAGVMQNPRHLVRRRGQEARLRCSPMKGHSHVYWYRQLPEEGLKFMVYLQKENIIDESGMPKERFSAEFPKEGPSILRIQQVVRGDSAAYFCASSPFPGQSYNEQFFGPGTRLTVL.

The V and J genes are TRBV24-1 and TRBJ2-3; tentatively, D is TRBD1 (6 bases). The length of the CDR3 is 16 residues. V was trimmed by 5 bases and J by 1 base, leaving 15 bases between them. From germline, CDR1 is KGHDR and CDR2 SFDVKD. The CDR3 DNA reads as TGTGCCACCAGTGGGTCGACAGGCTGGGGCACAGATACGCAGTATTTT. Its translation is CATSGSTGWGTDTQYF.

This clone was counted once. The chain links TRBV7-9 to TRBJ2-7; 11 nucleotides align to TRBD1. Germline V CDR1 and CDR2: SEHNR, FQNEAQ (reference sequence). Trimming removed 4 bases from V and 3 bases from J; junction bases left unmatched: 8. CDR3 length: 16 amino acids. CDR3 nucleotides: TGTGCCAGCAGCTCCCGGACAGGGGGCCTCAACTACGAGCAGTACGTC. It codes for CASSSRTGGLNYEQYV.

CDR3 in DNA: TGTGCCAGCACCGGACAGGGATACAATGAGCAGTTCTTC. It yields the protein CASTGQGYNEQFF. The chain recombines TRBV7-9 with TRBJ2-1; 8 bases line up with TRBD1. V shed 7 bases and J 4 bases; nucleotides not matched to a gene: 3. Germline V gene lookup returns CDR1 SEHNR and CDR2 FQNEAQ (reference sequence). The CDR3 has 13 amino acids.

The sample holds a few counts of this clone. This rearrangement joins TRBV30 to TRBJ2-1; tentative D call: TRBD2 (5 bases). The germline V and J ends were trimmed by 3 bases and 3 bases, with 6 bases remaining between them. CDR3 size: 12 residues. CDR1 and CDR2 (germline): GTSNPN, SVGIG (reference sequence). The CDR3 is CAWSGNYNEQFF. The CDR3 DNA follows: TGTGCCTGGAGCGGGAACTACAATGAGCAGTTCTTC.

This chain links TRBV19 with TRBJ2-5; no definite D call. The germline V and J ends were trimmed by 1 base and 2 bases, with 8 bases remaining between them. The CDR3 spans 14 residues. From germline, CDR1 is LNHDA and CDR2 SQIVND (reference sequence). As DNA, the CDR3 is TGTGCCAGTAGTATAGGGCGGCAGCAAGAGACCCAGTACTTC. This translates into CASSIGRQQETQYF.

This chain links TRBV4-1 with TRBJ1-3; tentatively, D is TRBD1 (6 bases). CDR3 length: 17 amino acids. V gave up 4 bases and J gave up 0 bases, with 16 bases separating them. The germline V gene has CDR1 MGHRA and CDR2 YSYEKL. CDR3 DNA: TGCGCCAGCAGCCGGGGGCGGGCCTTGAGCTCTGGAAACACCATATATTTT. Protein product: CASSRGRALSSGNTIYF.

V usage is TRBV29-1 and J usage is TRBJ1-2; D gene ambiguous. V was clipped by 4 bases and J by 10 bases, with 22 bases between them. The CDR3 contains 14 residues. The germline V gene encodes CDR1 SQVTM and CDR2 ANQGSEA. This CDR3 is CSVGSLTAGGIYTF. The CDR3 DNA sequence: TGCAGCGTTGGTTCTCTTACGGCGGGAGGGATCTACACCTTC.

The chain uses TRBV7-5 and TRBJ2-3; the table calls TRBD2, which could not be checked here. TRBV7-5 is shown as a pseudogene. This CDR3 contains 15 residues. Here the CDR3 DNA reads TGTGCCAGAAGCTTGGAAGAAGCTAGAGAAGATACGCAGTATTTT. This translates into CARSLEEAREDTQYF.

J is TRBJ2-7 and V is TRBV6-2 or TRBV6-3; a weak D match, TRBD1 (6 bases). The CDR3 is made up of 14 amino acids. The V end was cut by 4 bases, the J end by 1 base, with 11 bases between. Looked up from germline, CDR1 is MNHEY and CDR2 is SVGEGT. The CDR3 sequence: CASSSPGTSYEQYV. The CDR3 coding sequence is TGTGCCAGCAGTTCTCCCGGGACATCCTACGAGCAGTACGTC.